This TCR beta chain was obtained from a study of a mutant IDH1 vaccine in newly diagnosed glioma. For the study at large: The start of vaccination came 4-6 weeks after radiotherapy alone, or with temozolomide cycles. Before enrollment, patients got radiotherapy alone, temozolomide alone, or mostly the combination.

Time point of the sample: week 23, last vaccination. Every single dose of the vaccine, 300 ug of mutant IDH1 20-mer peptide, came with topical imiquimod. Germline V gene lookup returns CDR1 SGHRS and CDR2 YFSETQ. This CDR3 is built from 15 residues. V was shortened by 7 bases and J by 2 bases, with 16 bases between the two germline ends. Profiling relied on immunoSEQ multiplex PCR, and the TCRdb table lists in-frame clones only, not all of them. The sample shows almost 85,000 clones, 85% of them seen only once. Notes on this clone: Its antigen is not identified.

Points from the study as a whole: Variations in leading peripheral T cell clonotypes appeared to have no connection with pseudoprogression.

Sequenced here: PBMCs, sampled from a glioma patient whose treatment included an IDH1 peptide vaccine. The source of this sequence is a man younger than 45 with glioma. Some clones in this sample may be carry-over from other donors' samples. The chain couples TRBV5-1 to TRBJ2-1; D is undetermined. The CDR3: CASGKGELAYNEQFF. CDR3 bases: TGCGCCAGCGGAAAGGGCGAACTGGCCTACAATGAGCAGTTCTTC.